Listed here are 5 T cell receptor beta chains from one sample, sequenced in a study of early T cells in non-severe SARS-CoV-2 infection. TCRdb reprocessed the 5' RACE reads via MiXCR and lists one record per CDR3 protein. The repertoire holds tens of thousands of distinct CDR3 sequences, with roughly 15% as singletons. Sequencing used whole blood, obtained at baseline. Every receptor here comes from an adult who was a healthcare worker with PCR-confirmed SARS-CoV-2 infection or an uninfected control (not recorded which).

A note on this clonotype: The junction departs from germline at one end; a sequencing error may be responsible. The CDR3 spells CASSTRQALIF. Here the CDR3 DNA reads TGTGCCAGCAGCACCCGACAGGCGCTTATCTTC. The V and J genes are TRBV12-3 or TRBV12-4 and TRBJ1-2; D might be TRBD1 (6 bases). This CDR3 is 11 amino acids long.

J is TRBJ1-2 and V is TRBV2; TRBD1 matches at 9 bases. Germline loops: CDR1 SNHLY, CDR2 FYNNEI. This CDR3 spans 15 amino acids. With V trimmed by 6 bases and J by 5 bases, 10 bases remained unmatched. The CDR3 spells CASRRSTGTGYGYTF. The CDR3 DNA reads as TGTGCCAGCAGACGTAGTACCGGGACAGGGTATGGCTACACCTTC.

The chain is built from TRBV28 and TRBJ2-2; TRBD2 aligns across 13 bases. Germline lookup yields CDR1 MDHEN and CDR2 SYDVKM. The length of the CDR3 is 17 residues. Trimming at V came to 1 base and at J to 5 bases, leaving 4 bases not matched to a gene. The CDR3 loop reads CASSLYRTSGRTGELFF. CDR3 coding DNA: TGTGCCAGCAGTTTATACCGGACTAGCGGGAGAACCGGGGAGCTGTTTTTT.

To note about this clonotype: This could be a read error, since a much larger clone is one nucleotide away. The chain joins TRBV7-8 to TRBJ1-1; D call uncertain. There are 13 residues in the CDR3. The V end lost 1 base, the J end lost 13 bases, and 16 bases lay between the germline ends. CDR1 is SGHVS, CDR2 FQNEAQ, per germline. The CDR3 loop reads CASSLGLETELFF. The CDR3 DNA follows: TGTGCCAGCAGCTTAGGTCTAGAGACTGAACTTTTCTTT.

This chain joins TRBV12-3 or TRBV12-4 and TRBJ2-7; 8 nucleotides agree with TRBD1. V was clipped by 4 bases and J by 4 bases; unmatched bases: 6. CDR3 length: 14 amino acids. The CDR3 reads CASSWTGWRYEQYF. In DNA, the CDR3 is TGTGCCAGCAGTTGGACAGGGTGGAGGTACGAGCAGTACTTC.